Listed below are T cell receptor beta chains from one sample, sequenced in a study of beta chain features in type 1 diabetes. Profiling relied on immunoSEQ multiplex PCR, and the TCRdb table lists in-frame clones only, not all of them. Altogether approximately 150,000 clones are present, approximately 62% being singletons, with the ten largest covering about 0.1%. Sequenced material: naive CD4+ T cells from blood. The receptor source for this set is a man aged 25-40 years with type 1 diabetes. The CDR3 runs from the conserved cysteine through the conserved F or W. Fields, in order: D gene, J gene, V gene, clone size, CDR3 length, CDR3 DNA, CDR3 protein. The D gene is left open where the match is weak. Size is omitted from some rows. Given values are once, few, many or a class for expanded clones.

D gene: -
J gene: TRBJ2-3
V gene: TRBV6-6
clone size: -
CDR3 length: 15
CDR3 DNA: TGTGCCAGCAGTTACGTACAGGGAGGCACAGATACGCAGTATTTT
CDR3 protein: CASSYVQGGTDTQYF

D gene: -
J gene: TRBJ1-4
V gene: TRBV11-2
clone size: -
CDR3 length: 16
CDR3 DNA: TGTGCCAGCAGCACCAGACAGGCGTACGAGAATGAAAAACTGTTTTTT
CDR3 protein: CASSTRQAYENEKLFF

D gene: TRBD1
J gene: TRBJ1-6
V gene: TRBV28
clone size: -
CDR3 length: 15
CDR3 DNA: TGTGCCAGCAGTACCCCGGGACAGAATAATTCACCCCTCCACTTT
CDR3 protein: CASSTPGQNNSPLHF

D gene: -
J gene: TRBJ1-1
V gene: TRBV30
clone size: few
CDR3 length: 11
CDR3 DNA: TGTGCCTGGAATAAGGTCACTGAAGCTTTCTTT
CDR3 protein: CAWNKVTEAFF

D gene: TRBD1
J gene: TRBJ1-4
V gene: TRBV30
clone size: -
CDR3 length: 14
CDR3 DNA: TGTGCCTGGCAAACAGGGGCCTCTAATGAAAAACTGTTTTTT
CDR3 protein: CAWQTGASNEKLFF

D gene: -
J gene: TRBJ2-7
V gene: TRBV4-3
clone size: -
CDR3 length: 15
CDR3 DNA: TGCGCCAGCAGCCCGGGGGCAGAGAGCTCCTACGAGCAGTACTTC
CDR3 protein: CASSPGAESSYEQYF

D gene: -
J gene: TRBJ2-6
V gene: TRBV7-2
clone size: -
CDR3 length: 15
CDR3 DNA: TGTGCCAGCAGCCGCGACTACTCTGGGGCCAACGTCCTGACTTTC
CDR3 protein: CASSRDYSGANVLTF

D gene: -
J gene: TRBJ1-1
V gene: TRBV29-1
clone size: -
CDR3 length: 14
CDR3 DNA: TGCAGCGTTGAAGACCCCATGGTAAAGACTGAAGCTTTCTTT
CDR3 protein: CSVEDPMVKTEAFF

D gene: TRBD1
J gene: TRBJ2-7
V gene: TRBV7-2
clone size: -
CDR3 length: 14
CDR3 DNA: TGTGCCAGCAGGAGGGGGACAGGGTTCGACGAGCAGTACTTC
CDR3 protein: CASRRGTGFDEQYF

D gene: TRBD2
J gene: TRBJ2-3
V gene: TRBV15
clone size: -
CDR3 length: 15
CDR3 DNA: TGTGCCACCAGCCGAGACGCTAGCGGGACAGATACGCAGTATTTT
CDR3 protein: CATSRDASGTDTQYF

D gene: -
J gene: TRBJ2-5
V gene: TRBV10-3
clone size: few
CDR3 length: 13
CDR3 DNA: TGTGCCATCAGGGCGGGACAACAAGAGACCCAGTACTTC
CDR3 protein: CAIRAGQQETQYF

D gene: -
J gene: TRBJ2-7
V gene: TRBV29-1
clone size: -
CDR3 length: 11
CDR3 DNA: TGCAGCGCTGGACAACCCTACGAGCAGTACTTC
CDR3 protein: CSAGQPYEQYF

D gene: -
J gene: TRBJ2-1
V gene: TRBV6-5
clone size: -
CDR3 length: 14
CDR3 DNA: TGTGCCAGCATCGCTAGCACCGGGTACAATGAGCAGTTCTTC
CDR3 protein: CASIASTGYNEQFF

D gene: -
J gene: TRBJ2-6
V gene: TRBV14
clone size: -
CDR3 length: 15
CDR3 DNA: TGTGCCAGCAGCCAAGTGGGCAACGGGGCCAACGTCCTGACTTTC
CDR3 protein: CASSQVGNGANVLTF

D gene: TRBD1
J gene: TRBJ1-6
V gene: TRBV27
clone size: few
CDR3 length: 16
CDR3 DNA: TGTGCCAGCAGTTTGGGACAGGGAAATGGTAATTCACCCCTCCACTTT
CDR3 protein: CASSLGQGNGNSPLHF

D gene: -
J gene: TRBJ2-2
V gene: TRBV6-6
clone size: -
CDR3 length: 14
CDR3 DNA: TGTGCCAGCACCAACGGGGTTAACACCGGGGAGCTGTTTTTT
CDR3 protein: CASTNGVNTGELFF

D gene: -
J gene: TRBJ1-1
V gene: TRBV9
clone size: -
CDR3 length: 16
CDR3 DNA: TGTGCCAGCAGCGGCAGGGACAAAGGACTGAACACTGAAGCTTTCTTT
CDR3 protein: CASSGRDKGLNTEAFF

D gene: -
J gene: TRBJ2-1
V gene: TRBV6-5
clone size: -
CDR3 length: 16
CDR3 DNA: TGTGCCAGCAGTTACTCGATGGTACGCTCCTACAATGAGCAGTTCTTC
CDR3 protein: CASSYSMVRSYNEQFF

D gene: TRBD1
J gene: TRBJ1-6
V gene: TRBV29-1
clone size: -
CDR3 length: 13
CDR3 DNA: TGCAGCGCCGGACAGGGGGATAATTCACCCCTCCACTTT
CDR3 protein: CSAGQGDNSPLHF

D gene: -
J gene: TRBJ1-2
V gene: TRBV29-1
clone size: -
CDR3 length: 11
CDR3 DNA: TGCAGCGTTGGGGACATCTATGGCTACACCTTC
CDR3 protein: CSVGDIYGYTF

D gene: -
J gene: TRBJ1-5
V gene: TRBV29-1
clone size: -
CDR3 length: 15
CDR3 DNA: TGCAGCGCTCTCGTACCCGGGCCCCGGAATCAGCCCCAGCATTTT
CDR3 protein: CSALVPGPRNQPQHF

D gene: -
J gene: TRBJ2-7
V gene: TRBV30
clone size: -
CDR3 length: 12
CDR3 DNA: TGTGCCTGGAATCCCTCGGCCTACGAGCAGTACTTC
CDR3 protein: CAWNPSAYEQYF

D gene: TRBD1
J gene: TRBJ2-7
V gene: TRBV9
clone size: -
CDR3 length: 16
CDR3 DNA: TGTGCCAGCAGCCCCGTATCGGGACAGGGCCTATACGAGCAGTACTTC
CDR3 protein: CASSPVSGQGLYEQYF

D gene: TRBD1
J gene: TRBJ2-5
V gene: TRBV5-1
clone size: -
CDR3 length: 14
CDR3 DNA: TGCGCCAGCAGCTGGACAGGGGGCGAGGAGACCCAGTACTTC
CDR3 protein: CASSWTGGEETQYF

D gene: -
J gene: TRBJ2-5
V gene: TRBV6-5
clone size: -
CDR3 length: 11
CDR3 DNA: TGTGCCAGCGGGTTAAGAGGGACCCAGTACTTC
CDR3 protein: CASGLRGTQYF

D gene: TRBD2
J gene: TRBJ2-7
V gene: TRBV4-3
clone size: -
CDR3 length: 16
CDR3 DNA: TGCGCCAGCAGCCAAGATCGGGCTAGCGGGGCTTACGAGCAGTACTTC
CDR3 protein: CASSQDRASGAYEQYF

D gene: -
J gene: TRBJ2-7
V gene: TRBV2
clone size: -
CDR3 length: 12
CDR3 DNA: TGTGCCAGCAGTGACAAAGGGAACGAGCAGTACTTC
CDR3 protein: CASSDKGNEQYF

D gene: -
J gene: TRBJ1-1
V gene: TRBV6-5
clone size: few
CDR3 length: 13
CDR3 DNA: TGTGCCAGCAGCCGAGAAGCGTTCACTGAAGCTTTCTTT
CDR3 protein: CASSREAFTEAFF

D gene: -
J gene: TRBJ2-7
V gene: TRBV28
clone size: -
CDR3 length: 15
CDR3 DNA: TGTGCCAGCAGTTTGCATGGGCAGGCCTCCTACGAGCAGTACTTC
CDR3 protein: CASSLHGQASYEQYF

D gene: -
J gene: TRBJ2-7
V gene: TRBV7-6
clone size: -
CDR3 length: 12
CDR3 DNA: TGTGCCAGCAGCTTTGACGGACACGAGCAGTACTTC
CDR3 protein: CASSFDGHEQYF

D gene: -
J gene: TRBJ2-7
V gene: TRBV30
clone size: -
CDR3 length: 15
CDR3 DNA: TGTGCCTGGAATAATGGTCCAGTCCGGACTAACGAGCAGTACTTC
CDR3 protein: CAWNNGPVRTNEQYF

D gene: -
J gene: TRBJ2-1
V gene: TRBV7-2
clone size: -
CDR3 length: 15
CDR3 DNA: TGTGCCAGCAGCTTAGGACAGACCCTTTACAATGAGCAGTTCTTC
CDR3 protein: CASSLGQTLYNEQFF